Listed here is a single TCR beta chain. This sample is drawn from a study of control samples from healthy donors and cancer patients. Germline CDR1 GTSNPN, CDR2 SVGIG (reference sequence). The CDR3 length is 14 residues. The V and J ends lost 2 bases and 4 bases respectively, with 13 bases between them. Sequencing used immunoSEQ multiplex PCR; TCRdb keeps in-frame clones, though not all of them. The sample lists over 150,000 clones; 94% were seen once. V and J are TRBV30 and TRBJ2-3; a weak D match, TRBD2 (7 bases). Material: blood. The TCR originated in a man in his forties in good health. Written as DNA, the CDR3 is TGTGCCTGGAGTTGGGGGGGCCTGGCAGATACGCAGTATTTT. It translates to CAWSWGGLADTQYF. Looking up the rest from reference TRBV30 and TRBJ2-3 gives the full variable domain: SQTIHQWPATLVQPVGSPLSLECTVEGTSNPNLYWYRQAAGRGLQLLFYSVGIGQISSEVPQNLSASRPQDRQFILSSKKLLLSDSGFYLCAWSWGGLADTQYFGPGTRLTVL.